This entry describes one T cell receptor beta chain. Its antigen remains unidentified. Donors came from a validation cohort of some 110 subjects, distinct from the first 666-subject cohort. Profiling relied on immunoSEQ multiplex PCR, and the TCRdb table lists in-frame clones only, not all of them. The sample yields a few hundred thousand clones, around 86% seen once. The data were obtained in a study of cytomegalovirus exposure and HLA in healthy donors. Study-level information: The same platform was used for the 120 validation repertoires and the approximately 670 first-cohort repertoires, a later analysis reported. General study results and limits: The tendency of first-cohort TCR clusters to co-occur in the roughly 130 validation repertoires emerged from a later analysis. Researchers catalogued about 150 TCR beta chains as cytomegalovirus-associated.

The TCR sequence derives from a woman between 18 and 30 years old in good health and CMV-seronegative. What was sequenced was PBMCs.

CDR3: CASSPGEDTQYF. Written as DNA, the CDR3 is TGTGCCAGCTCCCCGGGGGAGGATACGCAGTATTTT. V and J are TRBV18 and TRBJ2-3; perhaps TRBD2 as D (6 bases). The CDR3 consists of 12 residues. V lost 6 bases, J lost 6 bases, and 10 bases lay in between. Germline CDR1 reads KGHSH; CDR2 reads LQKENI.